This T cell receptor beta chain was retrieved from a study of blood T cell repertoires in COVID-19. Overall study: Acute and convalescent COVID-19 samples came from the United States, Italy and Spain.

The CDR3 sequence is 12 residues long. Germline V gene sequence: CDR1 KGHSH, CDR2 LQKENI. As for this clone: At one end the junction does not follow the germline gene, possibly because of a read error.

The repertoire was sequenced with immunoSEQ multiplex PCR; TCRdb's copy has only in-frame clones and lacks some. The data contain around 100,000 clones, 85% to 90% of them singletons. Sequenced sample: peripheral blood. This sequence originates from a human donor in a cohort sampled during active COVID-19. The rearrangement links TRBV18 to TRBJ1-3, with no clear D. This chain's CDR3 is CASSPPRTDRVF. The CDR3 coding sequence is TGTGCCAGCTCACCACCACGCACAGATCGTGTGTTT.